This is a list of T cell receptor beta chains from one sample in a study of blood T cells in healthy people across ages. TCRdb used MiXCR to reprocess the 5' RACE reads, holding one entry per CDR3 protein. The sample has hundreds of thousands of distinct CDR3 sequences; 35% to 50% are singletons. Material: blood. Receptors originate from a man at least 80 years old in good health. Both conserved end residues are part of each CDR3.

v_call: TRBV3-1
cdr3_aa: CASSQESLETQYF

v_call: TRBV6-2/TRBV6-3
cdr3_aa: CASTVGILYEQYF

v_call: TRBV6-5
cdr3_aa: CASSYSKSGYNSPLHF

v_call: TRBV29-1
cdr3_aa: CGVEPDRGLGGYTF

v_call: TRBV6-2/TRBV6-3
cdr3_aa: CASSYSNAAGELFF

v_call: TRBV28
cdr3_aa: CASSPTGTYSYEQYF

v_call: TRBV11-2
cdr3_aa: CASSLAQGAVETQYF

v_call: TRBV25-1
cdr3_aa: CASTPGGTQYF

v_call: TRBV4-2
cdr3_aa: CASSPGTGREKLFF

v_call: TRBV20-1
cdr3_aa: CSARDGGQGEKLFF

v_call: TRBV6-2/TRBV6-3
cdr3_aa: CASSYEAGVRNEQFF

v_call: TRBV21-1
cdr3_aa: CASSKAYSNQPQHF

v_call: TRBV24-1
cdr3_aa: CATSDPPGVRETQYF

v_call: TRBV3-1
cdr3_aa: CASSQDPWNTGELFF

v_call: TRBV9
cdr3_aa: CASSSRGRSQETQYF

v_call: TRBV7-2
cdr3_aa: CAGSLEYARTTTPLREQYF

v_call: TRBV5-1
cdr3_aa: CASSLTSGMLAKNIQYF

v_call: TRBV12-3/TRBV12-4
cdr3_aa: CASSPDRPPYEQYF

v_call: TRBV6-2/TRBV6-3
cdr3_aa: CASSRPGLPLEQYF

v_call: TRBV29-1
cdr3_aa: CSVESSGNVYEQYF

v_call: TRBV4-3
cdr3_aa: CASSQEGTSGTDTQYF

v_call: TRBV20-1
cdr3_aa: CSARTPDGAEAFF

v_call: TRBV11-1
cdr3_aa: CASSLGRRSSNNEQFF

v_call: TRBV6-5
cdr3_aa: CASSSPGGGYTF

v_call: TRBV28
cdr3_aa: CASSSLGRYNEQFF

v_call: TRBV12-3/TRBV12-4
cdr3_aa: CATKMIRSGPNEKLFF

v_call: TRBV11-2
cdr3_aa: CASSSGNVLTF

v_call: TRBV6-6
cdr3_aa: CASSSSAYGYTF

v_call: TRBV7-2
cdr3_aa: CASSPGLAGGNEQFF

v_call: TRBV20-1
cdr3_aa: CSARERVKETQYF

v_call: TRBV28
cdr3_aa: CASSVYDRDNEQFF

v_call: TRBV20-1
cdr3_aa: CSARDPARGMDTGELFF

v_call: TRBV5-1
cdr3_aa: CASSQILSGSGSYEQYF

v_call: TRBV5-1
cdr3_aa: CASSLGSRLAYDEQFF

v_call: TRBV6-2/TRBV6-3
cdr3_aa: CASSWAGGPEQFF

v_call: TRBV10-1
cdr3_aa: CASRAGASGEQFF

v_call: TRBV5-6
cdr3_aa: CASSLGGRAAYEQYF

v_call: TRBV13
cdr3_aa: CASSFGAVYEQYF

v_call: TRBV11-1
cdr3_aa: CASSLGQLSSYNEQFF

v_call: TRBV2
cdr3_aa: CASSPGPTGGTQYF

v_call: TRBV27
cdr3_aa: CASSPSRSTYNEQYF

v_call: TRBV6-2/TRBV6-3
cdr3_aa: CASSSITAQPQHF

v_call: TRBV28
cdr3_aa: CASRSDRSEKADTQYF

v_call: TRBV6-2/TRBV6-3
cdr3_aa: CASSWGLDSNQPQHF

v_call: TRBV7-2
cdr3_aa: CASRQGAYNEQFF

v_call: TRBV10-2
cdr3_aa: CASRLAGVGTGELFF

v_call: TRBV5-1
cdr3_aa: CASSLVVPPGNEQFF

v_call: TRBV6-2/TRBV6-3
cdr3_aa: CASGRQAGNTEAFF

v_call: TRBV20-1
cdr3_aa: CSAIDNYEQYF

v_call: TRBV3-1
cdr3_aa: CASSQPMGADNVLTF

v_call: TRBV7-7
cdr3_aa: CASSHGLADIGYEQYF

v_call: TRBV7-9
cdr3_aa: CASSGGLNYGYTF

v_call: TRBV27
cdr3_aa: CASRGQRANTEAFF

v_call: TRBV10-3
cdr3_aa: CAISESDRVENEKLFF